Below, 14 T cell receptor beta chains from the same sample are listed, as sequenced in a study of response to subunit inactivated influenza vaccine. Using its own MiXCR run on the RT-PCR reads, TCRdb lists one record per CDR3 protein. The sample includes around 520,000 distinct CDR3 sequences, 10% to 15% of them seen just once. Sequencing used PBMCs from blood, obtained on the day of vaccination. These receptors were collected from a man aged 50 to 59 who received an inactivated influenza vaccine.

This clonotype has ten or more counts. The chain uses TRBV6-2 or TRBV6-3 and TRBJ2-3; no definite D call. The CDR3 has 15 amino acids. V was clipped by 4 bases and J by 0 bases, with 11 bases between them. Germline assignment: CDR1 MNHEY and CDR2 SVGEGT. In nucleotides, the CDR3 is TGTGCCAGCAGTTTTAGGACGACTAGCACAGATACGCAGTATTTT. The encoded protein is CASSFRTTSTDTQYF.

The V call is TRBV6-5, the J call TRBJ2-3; 13 bases fit TRBD2. CDR1 and CDR2 from the germline V gene are MNHEY and SVGAGI. The CDR3 totals 17 residues. V gave up 4 bases and J gave up 3 bases; unmatched junction bases: 7. For the CDR3, the DNA is TGTGCCAGCAGTTTCCGACTAGCGGGGGGCTCGACAGATACGCAGTATTTT. It is translated as CASSFRLAGGSTDTQYF.

The V and J genes are TRBV7-2 and TRBJ2-1, with a possible D match to TRBD1 (5 bases). In germline, CDR1 is SGHTA, CDR2 FQGNSA. Trimming removed 7 bases at V and 0 bases at J, with 13 bases between. The CDR3 covers 15 residues. CDR3 DNA sequence: TGTGCCAGCATTTTCCAGGGCAGCTCCTACAATGAGCAGTTCTTC. Translating gives CASIFQGSSYNEQFF.

There are a few counts of this clonotype. The CDR3 sequence: CASSQVATGYYGYTF. For the CDR3, the DNA is TGCGCCAGCAGCCAAGTTGCCACAGGGTACTATGGCTACACCTTC. The chain has TRBV4-3 and TRBJ1-2, with D possibly TRBD1 on 6 matching bases. Germline V gene sequence: CDR1 LGHNA, CDR2 YSLEER. The CDR3 extends over 15 amino acids. The ends were cut back, 1 base at V and 3 bases at J, with 12 bases in the middle.

This clonotype has a count of ten or more. V usage is TRBV20-1 and J usage is TRBJ2-3, with 7 bases matching TRBD2. Germline V CDR1 and CDR2: DFQATT, SNEGSKA (reference sequence). This CDR3 comprises 15 residues. J was trimmed by 4 bases and V by 0 bases; bases with no gene match: 7. For the CDR3, the DNA is TGCAGTGCTAGAGATGGAGCGGGACCCTCAGATACGCAGTATTTT. It yields the protein CSARDGAGPSDTQYF.

This clonotype showed up just a few times. The genes are TRBV4-1 and TRBJ1-5; 8 bases are a match to TRBD1. The CDR3 is made up of 17 amino acids. V dropped 1 base and J dropped 6; count of bases not matched to a gene: 11. CDR1 and CDR2 (germline): MGHRA, YSYEKL. CDR3 in amino acids: CASSQGRARGLGQPQHF. CDR3 DNA sequence: TGCGCCAGCAGCCAAGGGCGGGCCAGGGGGCTGGGTCAGCCCCAGCATTTT.

The chain joins TRBV20-1 to TRBJ2-2, with D possibly being TRBD1 or TRBD2 (5 bases each). The CDR3 has 14 amino acids. Germline CDR1 and CDR2: DFQATT and SNEGSKA (reference sequence). Trimming shortened V by 5 bases and J by 0 bases, and 10 bases separated the two germline ends. The DNA of the CDR3 is TGCAGTGCTGGGGGACCCTCGAACACCGGGGAGCTGTTTTTT. It specifies CSAGGPSNTGELFF.

This clonotype was counted only a few times. The chain combines TRBV20-1 with TRBJ1-4; maybe TRBD1 (6 bases). The CDR3 sequence is 13 residues long. V was cut by 5 bases and J by 5 bases, with 12 bases left in between. The germline gives CDR1 DFQATT, CDR2 SNEGSKA (reference sequence). The CDR3 reads CSARQVLNEKLFF. The CDR3 DNA sequence: TGCAGTGCTCGACAGGTTCTCAATGAAAAACTGTTTTTT.

The chain has TRBV3-1 and TRBJ1-2; perhaps TRBD1 as D (6 bases). The V gene's germline CDR1 is LGHDT and CDR2 YNNKEL (reference sequence). The V gene lost 4 bases and the J gene lost 7 bases, with 13 bases spanning the gap. This CDR3 comprises 13 residues. The CDR3 DNA reads TGTGCCAGCAGCCCTCTGAGGGGGGTTGGCTACACCTTC. Translating it yields CASSPLRGVGYTF.

The sample holds many counts of this clonotype. The gene calls are TRBV15 and TRBJ2-3; 12 nucleotides line up with TRBD2. V dropped 0 bases and J dropped 3; count of bases not matched to a gene: 4. Per the germline V gene, CDR1 is LNHNV and CDR2 is YYDKDF (reference sequence). This CDR3 contains 17 residues. CDR3: CATSRDDGTSGTDTQYF. CDR3 in DNA: TGTGCCACCAGCAGAGATGACGGGACTAGCGGGACAGATACGCAGTATTTT.

This clonotype has a handful of counts. The V and J genes are TRBV6-1 and TRBJ2-7; D remains unclear. The germline gives CDR1 MNHNS, CDR2 SASEGT. The germline V and J ends were trimmed by 6 bases and 1 base, with 10 bases remaining between them. The CDR3 has 13 residues. CDR3 sequence (DNA): TGTGCCAGCAGCGGGTTGGGGTCCTACGAGCAGTACTTC. It specifies CASSGLGSYEQYF.

A word on this clonotype: A read error may account for a junction end that differs from germline. V usage is TRBV15 and J usage is TRBJ2-7; D may be TRBD1 (5 bases). The CDR3 spans 18 residues. Looked up from germline, CDR1 is LNHNV and CDR2 is YYDKDF (reference sequence). CDR3 sequence: CTTSRGIRGPKSSYEQYF. The CDR3 DNA is TGTACCACCAGCAGAGGTATAAGGGGTCCAAAAAGCTCCTACGAGCAGTACTTC.

The chain carries TRBV12-3 or TRBV12-4 and TRBJ2-7; maybe TRBD2 (5 bases). The CDR3 covers 16 residues. V was trimmed by 9 bases and J by 0 bases, leaving 21 bases between them. CDR3 nucleotides: TGTGCCAGGCTCCGGGGTTATGCGAGTTTCTCCTACGAGCAGTACTTC. It translates to CARLRGYASFSYEQYF.

This clonotype was recorded at least ten times. The CDR3 loop reads CASSHGNTGELFF. CDR3 bases: TGTGCCAGCAGTCACGGAAACACCGGGGAGCTGTTTTTT. The chain couples TRBV12-3 or TRBV12-4 to TRBJ2-2; D is uncertain. The CDR3 has 13 residues. Trimming shortened V by 5 bases and J by 2 bases, and 6 bases separated the two germline ends.